Below, 9 T cell receptor beta chains from the same sample are listed, as sequenced in a study of cytomegalovirus exposure and HLA in healthy donors. Measured with immunoSEQ multiplex PCR; TCRdb has only the in-frame clones, and not every one. The sample records some 140,000 clones, approximately 86% being singletons. Sequencing input: PBMCs. The receptors were sampled from a human donor in good health.

This clone has a handful of counts. This chain uses TRBV14 with TRBJ1-4; tentative D call: TRBD1 (6 bases). Per the germline V gene, CDR1 is SGHDN and CDR2 is FVKESK. This CDR3 is 15 amino acids long. V gave up 5 bases and J gave up 5 bases, with 15 bases separating them. CDR3 in DNA: TGTGCCAGCAGCTTCGGTAGAGGGGGAAATGAAAAACTGTTTTTT. It is translated as CASSFGRGGNEKLFF. The entire variable domain, with the rest obtained from reference TRBV14 and TRBJ1-4, is as follows: EAGVTQFPSHSVIEKGQTVTLRCDPISGHDNLYWYRRVMGKEIKFLLHFVKESKQDESGMPNNRFLAERTGGTYSTLKVQPAELEDSGVYFCASSFGRGGNEKLFFGSGTQLSVL.

The V gene is TRBV6-1, the J gene TRBJ2-2; D possibly corresponds to TRBD1 (6 bases). V was shortened by 5 bases and J by 2 bases, with 12 bases between the two germline ends. Germline values: CDR1 MNHNS, CDR2 SASEGT. The CDR3 contains 15 residues. CDR3 coding DNA: TGTGCCAGCAGTCCGGACAGAGGAAACACCGGGGAGCTGTTTTTT. It specifies CASSPDRGNTGELFF.

This chain links TRBV10-1 with TRBJ2-1; maybe TRBD2 (6 bases). Trimming pared 6 bases from V and 7 bases from J, leaving 13 bases between. Germline CDR1 reads WNHNN; CDR2 reads SYGVQD (reference sequence). This CDR3 is 13 amino acids long. CDR3 coding DNA: TGCGCCAGCAGAGCGGGTTCGGGGAATGAGCAGTTCTTC. It encodes CASRAGSGNEQFF.

The rearrangement uses TRBV2 and TRBJ2-4; the D gene is possibly TRBD1 (6 bases). The CDR3 loop spans 15 amino acids. Trimming pared 2 bases from V and 7 bases from J, leaving 15 bases between. Germline V CDR1 and CDR2: SNHLY, FYNNEI. CDR3 region: CASSERRGETNIQYF. For the CDR3, the DNA is TGTGCCAGCAGTGAACGCAGGGGAGAGACGAACATTCAGTACTTC.

The chain joins TRBV18 to TRBJ1-2, with 12 bases that match TRBD1. The CDR3 spans 17 residues. The V segment lost 0 bases and the J segment 8 bases; nucleotides outside the gene matches: 10. CDR1 is KGHSH, CDR2 LQKENI, per germline. This CDR3 reads CASSPPTGTGGAKGYTF. The CDR3, as DNA: TGTGCCAGCTCACCACCGACGGGGACAGGGGGCGCGAAGGGCTACACCTTC.

V is TRBV6-4 and J is TRBJ2-1, with 8 bases lining up with TRBD2. The CDR3 contains 15 residues. CDR1 and CDR2 (germline): MRHNA, SNTAGT. V was clipped by 3 bases and J by 4 bases; unmatched bases: 5. CDR3 nucleotides: TGTGCCAGCAGTGAGAAACTAGCGGCTTACAATGAGCAGTTCTTC. It encodes CASSEKLAAYNEQFF.

CDR3 loop: CASSLGSGGNNEQFF. CDR3 DNA sequence: TGTGCCAGCAGCTTGGGTAGCGGAGGAAACAATGAGCAGTTCTTC. The chain links TRBV7-2 to TRBJ2-1; D is possibly TRBD2 (6 bases). CDR3 length: 15 residues. Trimming stripped 3 bases from V and 5 bases from J, with 14 bases between. Germline loops: CDR1 SGHTA, CDR2 FQGNSA.

The rearrangement joins TRBV9 to TRBJ2-2; TRBD2 matches 8 bases. Germline V CDR1 and CDR2: SGDLS, YYNGEE. The CDR3 is made up of 16 amino acids. The V segment lost 0 bases and the J segment 3 bases; nucleotides outside the gene matches: 4. CDR3 nucleotides: TGTGCCAGCAGCGTAGACCCTAGCGGGTACACCGGGGAGCTGTTTTTT. Protein: CASSVDPSGYTGELFF.

The chain uses TRBV29-1 and TRBJ1-3; no clear D gene. Trimming stripped 6 bases from V and 2 bases from J, with 8 bases between. Germline CDR1 and CDR2: SQVTM and ANQGSEA. CDR3 size: 12 residues. CDR3 sequence reads: CSVMRAGNTIYF. CDR3 DNA sequence: TGCAGCGTCATGAGGGCTGGAAACACCATATATTTT.